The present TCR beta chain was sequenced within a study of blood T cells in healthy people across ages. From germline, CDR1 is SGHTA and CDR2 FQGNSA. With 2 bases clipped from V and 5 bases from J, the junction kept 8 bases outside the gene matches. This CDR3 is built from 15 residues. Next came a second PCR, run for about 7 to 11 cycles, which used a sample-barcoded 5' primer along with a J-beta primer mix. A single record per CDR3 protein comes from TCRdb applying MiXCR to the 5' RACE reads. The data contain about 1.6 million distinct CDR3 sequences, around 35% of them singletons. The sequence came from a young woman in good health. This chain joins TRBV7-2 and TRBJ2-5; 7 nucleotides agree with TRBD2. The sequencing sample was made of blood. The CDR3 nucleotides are TGTGCCAGCAGCTTATCGGGGGGTGGGTTGGAGACCCAGTACTTC. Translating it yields CASSLSGGGLETQYF.